This TCR beta chain was recovered during a study of blood T cells in healthy people across ages. Regarding the study as a whole: Significant beta diversity loss was already apparent by age 40, declining roughly linearly. Unknown CMV status may confound age-related changes in expanded clones.

Regarding this clonotype: Its antigen is still unknown.

The CDR3 spans 14 residues. The germline gives CDR1 MGHDK, CDR2 SYGVNS. Caucasian, healthy and from Russia, the donors were aged between about 6 and 90. For the second PCR, which ran for roughly 7 to 11 cycles, a sample-barcoded 5' primer and a J-beta primer mix were used. From each sample, at least 2.5 million paired-end reads containing CDR3 were obtained. From the 5' RACE reads, TCRdb called clonotypes with MiXCR, one entry per CDR3 protein. This sample carries about 1.4 million distinct CDR3 sequences, 59% of them seen once, and the ten largest clones take 5% to 7%. The sample was blood. This clonotype was sampled from a man between 18 and 35 years old in good health. The rearrangement links TRBV25-1 to TRBJ2-4, with D possibly being TRBD1 (6 bases). The tail of the sequence fits TRBJ2-7 better, so the J call may be wrong. Here the CDR3 DNA reads TGTGCCAGCAGTGAGCCACAGGGATATGACGAGCAGTACTTC. Translation gives CASSEPQGYDEQYF.